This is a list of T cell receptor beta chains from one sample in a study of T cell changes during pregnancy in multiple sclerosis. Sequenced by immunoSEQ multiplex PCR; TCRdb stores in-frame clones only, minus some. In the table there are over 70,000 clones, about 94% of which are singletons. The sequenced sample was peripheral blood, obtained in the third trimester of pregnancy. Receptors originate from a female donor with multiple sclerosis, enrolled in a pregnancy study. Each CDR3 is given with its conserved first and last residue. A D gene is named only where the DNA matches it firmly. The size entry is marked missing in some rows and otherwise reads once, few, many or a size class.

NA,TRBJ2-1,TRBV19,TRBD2,TGTGCCAGTAGTATCGTAGCGGGAGCTACCAATGAGCAGTTCTTC,CASSIVAGATNEQFF
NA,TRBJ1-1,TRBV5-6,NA,TGTGCCAGCAGCTTGTGGTTCCGGGGGAACACTGAAGCTTTCTTT,CASSLWFRGNTEAFF
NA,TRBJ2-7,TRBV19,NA,TGTGCCAGTAGTCCAGGAACCTACGAGCAGTACTTC,CASSPGTYEQYF
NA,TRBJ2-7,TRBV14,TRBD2,TGTGCCAGCAGCCCAGCGGGAGTCTGGTACGAGCAGTACTTC,CASSPAGVWYEQYF
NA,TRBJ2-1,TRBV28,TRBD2,TGTGCCAGCATACGGGCGGGAGTGGGTTACAATGAGCAGTTCTTC,CASIRAGVGYNEQFF
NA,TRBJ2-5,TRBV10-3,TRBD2,TGTGCCATCAGGCTAGCGGGAGAAGAGACCCAGTACTTC,CAIRLAGEETQYF
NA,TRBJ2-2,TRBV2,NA,TGTGCCAGCACCAGGGGCAACGGGGAGCTGTTTTTT,CASTRGNGELFF
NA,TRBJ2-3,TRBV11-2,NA,TGTGCCAGCAGCTTAGGAGAGGGGGGCACAGATACGCAGTATTTT,CASSLGEGGTDTQYF
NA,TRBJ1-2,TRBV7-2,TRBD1,TGTGCCAGCAGCTTAGGGGGGACAGCTGTACTCTATGGCTACACCTTC,CASSLGGTAVLYGYTF
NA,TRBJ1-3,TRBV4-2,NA,TGTGCCAGCAGCCAAGATGAAGGAACAGGGCTGCGAGGAAACACCATATATTTT,CASSQDEGTGLRGNTIYF
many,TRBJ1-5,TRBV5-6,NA,TGTGCCAGCAGCTTGTCAGGGAATCAGCCCCAGCATTTT,CASSLSGNQPQHF
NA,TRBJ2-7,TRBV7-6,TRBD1,TGTGCCAGCAGCCAAATCGGACAGGGCACCGAGCAGTACTTC,CASSQIGQGTEQYF
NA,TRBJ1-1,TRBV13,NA,TGTGCCAGCAGCCGGGGGGTTGCTGAAGCTTTCTTT,CASSRGVAEAFF
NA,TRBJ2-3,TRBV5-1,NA,TGCGCCAGCAGCTTGGGAACTAGCACAGATACGCAGTATTTT,CASSLGTSTDTQYF
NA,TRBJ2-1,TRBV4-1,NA,TGCGCCAGCAGCCCCCCTCAAACAGGGCTGAGCTCCTACAATGAGCAGTTCTTC,CASSPPQTGLSSYNEQFF
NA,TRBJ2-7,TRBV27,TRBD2,TGTGCCAGCAGTTCTTTGCCAAAGAGCGGGAGACCCGAGCAGTACTTC,CASSSLPKSGRPEQYF
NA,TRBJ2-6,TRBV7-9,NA,TGTGCCAGCAGCTGGGGACTTCACTCTGGGGCCAACGTCCTGACTTTC,CASSWGLHSGANVLTF
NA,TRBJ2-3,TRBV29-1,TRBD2,TGCAGCGTGAAAGCGGGAGCTAAAGATACGCAGTATTTT,CSVKAGAKDTQYF
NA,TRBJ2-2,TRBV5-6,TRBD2,TGTGCCAGCAGTTTGCTTGTCATGGGGGGGAGCACCGGGGAGCTGTTTTTT,CASSLLVMGGSTGELFF
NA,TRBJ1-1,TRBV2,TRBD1,TGTGCCACCACAAGGGACAGGGTGGAGGACACTGAAGCTTTCTTT,CATTRDRVEDTEAFF